Listed below are T cell receptor beta chains from one sample, sequenced in a study of shared clonotypes between healthy human individuals. The table came from immunoSEQ multiplex PCR; TCRdb's copy has only in-frame clones and leaves some out. The sample gives hundreds of thousands of clones, 90% to 98% of which show up once; over 0.2% is in the top ten. Sequences were obtained from naive CD8+ T cells sorted from blood. Receptors were obtained from a man aged 25 to 40 in good health. CDR3s leave out the opening cysteine and the closing phenylalanine or tryptophan.

j_gene: TRBJ1-4; len: 11; v_gene: TRBV19; CDR3aa: ASTTSGNEKLF
j_gene: TRBJ2-1; len: 9; v_gene: TRBV5-4; CDR3aa: ASSSHNEQF
j_gene: TRBJ2-7; len: 12; v_gene: TRBV2; CDR3aa: ASSEGDSSYEQY
j_gene: TRBJ2-7; len: 12; v_gene: TRBV19; CDR3aa: ASSIGTGEWEQY
j_gene: TRBJ2-7; len: 13; v_gene: TRBV6-5; CDR3aa: ASSLLAGRAYEQY
j_gene: TRBJ2-1; len: 11; v_gene: TRBV27; CDR3aa: ATRQGGSNEQF
j_gene: TRBJ2-7; len: 14; v_gene: TRBV10-3; CDR3aa: AISESGTVGGFEQY
j_gene: TRBJ2-7; len: 12; v_gene: TRBV9; CDR3aa: ASSDGGRPVEQY
j_gene: TRBJ2-7; len: 12; v_gene: TRBV5-4; CDR3aa: ASSASGSPYEQY
j_gene: TRBJ1-5; len: 14; v_gene: TRBV4-1; CDR3aa: ASSQTGTLSEQPQH
j_gene: TRBJ2-7; len: 12; v_gene: TRBV11-2; CDR3aa: ASSLSSSFYEQY
j_gene: TRBJ1-2; len: 12; v_gene: TRBV27; CDR3aa: ASSLFATNYGYT
j_gene: TRBJ1-5; len: 11; v_gene: TRBV7-9; CDR3aa: AYSGGPDQPQH
j_gene: TRBJ2-7; len: 13; v_gene: TRBV2; CDR3aa: ASSELAGGPYEQY
j_gene: TRBJ2-7; len: 10; v_gene: TRBV11-2; CDR3aa: ASSPGRDEQY
j_gene: TRBJ2-7; len: 15; v_gene: TRBV5-1; CDR3aa: ASSLDVGGLSTYEQY
j_gene: TRBJ2-7; len: 11; v_gene: TRBV7-9; CDR3aa: ASSSQVAYEQY
j_gene: TRBJ2-3; len: 13; v_gene: TRBV6-1; CDR3aa: ASIYRGPRTDTQY
j_gene: TRBJ1-5; len: 13; v_gene: TRBV18; CDR3aa: ASSPPGNTHQPQH
j_gene: TRBJ2-7; len: 13; v_gene: TRBV28; CDR3aa: ASRPGTRKWDEQY
j_gene: TRBJ2-3; len: 12; v_gene: TRBV7-9; CDR3aa: ASSHRGGADTQY
j_gene: TRBJ2-7; len: 12; v_gene: TRBV7-9; CDR3aa: ASSFNLAAYEQY
j_gene: TRBJ2-5; len: 13; v_gene: TRBV5-1; CDR3aa: ASSLNPGSQETQY
j_gene: TRBJ2-7; len: 15; v_gene: TRBV7-9; CDR3aa: ASSYKTSGALNYEQY
j_gene: TRBJ2-4; len: 12; v_gene: TRBV7-9; CDR3aa: ASSLLQVENIQY
j_gene: TRBJ2-1; len: 15; v_gene: TRBV27; CDR3aa: ASTPDSAGVGYNEQF
j_gene: TRBJ2-7; len: 13; v_gene: TRBV16; CDR3aa: ASRRIADSSYEQY
j_gene: TRBJ2-5; len: 14; v_gene: TRBV18; CDR3aa: ASSPGVLGLQETQY
j_gene: TRBJ2-5; len: 12; v_gene: TRBV11-2; CDR3aa: ASSLWQGVETQY
j_gene: TRBJ2-3; len: 11; v_gene: TRBV7-9; CDR3aa: ASGRPSTDTQY
j_gene: TRBJ2-7; len: 11; v_gene: TRBV5-5; CDR3aa: ASSPGAGYEQY
j_gene: TRBJ2-7; len: 11; v_gene: TRBV28; CDR3aa: ASSTGQDYEQY
j_gene: TRBJ2-7; len: 11; v_gene: TRBV29-1; CDR3aa: SVVQRDSYEQY
j_gene: TRBJ2-5; len: 10; v_gene: TRBV14; CDR3aa: ASSSSGETQY
j_gene: TRBJ2-3; len: 13; v_gene: TRBV7-2; CDR3aa: ASRTSPPRAGEQY
j_gene: TRBJ2-1; len: 11; v_gene: TRBV27; CDR3aa: ASSPRTDDEQF
j_gene: TRBJ2-2; len: 13; v_gene: TRBV28; CDR3aa: ASSFGDFSTGELF
j_gene: TRBJ2-7; len: 11; v_gene: TRBV29-1; CDR3aa: SAEGLGTYEQY
j_gene: TRBJ2-7; len: 11; v_gene: TRBV5-4; CDR3aa: ASSTGYPYEQY
j_gene: TRBJ2-7; len: 14; v_gene: TRBV27; CDR3aa: ASSRAAGELSYEQY
j_gene: TRBJ1-2; len: 13; v_gene: TRBV6-5; CDR3aa: ASSYSWDLEYGYT
j_gene: TRBJ2-7; len: 11; v_gene: TRBV7-9; CDR3aa: ASSPGALIGQY
j_gene: TRBJ2-3; len: 17; v_gene: TRBV11-2; CDR3aa: ASSLTLPSGIPSTDTQY
j_gene: TRBJ2-7; len: 12; v_gene: TRBV12-2; CDR3aa: ASRGLATCYEQY
j_gene: TRBJ1-2; len: 9; v_gene: TRBV29-1; CDR3aa: SVDSGYGYT
j_gene: TRBJ2-7; len: 13; v_gene: TRBV5-6; CDR3aa: ASSLERTGGYEQY
j_gene: TRBJ2-7; len: 13; v_gene: TRBV28; CDR3aa: ASTHRGGLSYEQY
j_gene: TRBJ2-3; len: 14; v_gene: TRBV6-5; CDR3aa: ASSYSTGGLADTQY
j_gene: TRBJ2-7; len: 10; v_gene: TRBV6-5; CDR3aa: ASSRQDYEQY
j_gene: TRBJ2-5; len: 13; v_gene: TRBV29-1; CDR3aa: SVEGQGLVGETQY
j_gene: TRBJ2-1; len: 13; v_gene: TRBV11-3; CDR3aa: ASSPGLAGQNEQF
j_gene: TRBJ2-5; len: 12; v_gene: TRBV9; CDR3aa: ASSVEGARETQY
j_gene: TRBJ2-7; len: 13; v_gene: TRBV6-5; CDR3aa: ASSYFFGSPDEQY
j_gene: TRBJ1-1; len: 12; v_gene: TRBV10-2; CDR3aa: ASSELIGYTEAF
j_gene: TRBJ1-1; len: 10; v_gene: TRBV28; CDR3aa: ASSFTTPEAF
j_gene: TRBJ2-7; len: 11; v_gene: TRBV5-1; CDR3aa: ASHGLTSYEQY